This T cell receptor (beta chain) was captured by sequencing in a study of identical twins. Study findings and constraints: Beta out-of-frame sequences showed weaker excess sharing between twins. Because invariant MAIT and iNKT cells could be present, zero-insertion analyses could be partly confounded.

With 5 bases clipped from V and 6 bases from J, the junction kept 7 bases outside the gene matches. The CDR3 consists of 14 residues. The germline gives CDR1 KGHSH, CDR2 LQKENI. With template switching, a universal primer site was added, and the cDNA carried unique molecular identifiers. TCRdb redid the calling of the 5' RACE reads with MiXCR, one entry per CDR3 protein. The table has a few hundred thousand distinct CDR3 sequences, 15% to 20% seen once. A word on this clonotype: Its antigen is not identified.

The sequence came from a man aged 50 to 60 in good health. The V call is TRBV18, the J call TRBJ2-7, with 10 bases aligning to TRBD1. The sample was naive T cells sorted from blood. CDR3 loop: CASSARQGAPEQYF. The DNA of the CDR3 is TGTGCCAGCTCAGCCAGACAGGGGGCCCCCGAGCAGTACTTC.